This T cell receptor beta chain was found in a study of OX40 agonist ivuxolimab in advanced cancers. Study details: The group had a mean age of around 60 years, ranged from roughly 20 to 80, and was less than 85% male.

Clones were sequenced by immunoSEQ multiplex PCR, and TCRdb holds only the in-frame ones, with some missing. The sample includes roughly 100,000 clones, over 85% of them seen just once. This clone was observed once. The origin of this receptor is an adult with an advanced solid tumor such as melanoma, head and neck, liver or kidney cancer. Sequenced material: CD4+ or CD8+ T cells sorted from blood, taken in a trial of the OX40 agonist ivuxolimab.

The CDR3 protein is CASMRGGRNTDTQYF. Written as DNA, the CDR3 is TGTGCCAGCATGCGTGGGGGCCGTAACACAGATACGCAGTATTTT. This chain joins TRBV28 and TRBJ2-3; TRBD1 is a possible D gene (6 bases). The CDR3 is 15 amino acids. The V end lost 7 bases, the J end lost 2 bases, and 16 bases lay between the germline ends. Per germline, CDR1 MDHEN and CDR2 SYDVKM.